This TCR beta chain derives from a study of shared clonotypes between healthy human individuals. Only in-frame clones appear in the TCRdb table, and some are missing; sequencing was by immunoSEQ multiplex PCR. The table lists 450,000 to 600,000 clones, 70% to 80% of them singletons. The germline V and J ends were trimmed by 1 base and 8 bases, with 17 bases remaining between them. This CDR3 is built from 15 residues. Germline V gene lookup returns CDR1 SGHVS and CDR2 FNYEAQ. The J gene is TRBJ1-2, the V gene TRBV7-6, with a possible D match to TRBD1 (5 bases). Sequencing input: PBMCs. The receptor comes from a middle-aged woman in good health. Some clones in this sample may be carry-over from other donors' samples. This CDR3 reads CASSLVAAPGDGYTF. The CDR3 DNA is TGTGCCAGCAGCTTAGTTGCGGCTCCGGGGGACGGCTACACCTTC.